This is a list of T cell receptor beta chains from one sample in a study of a mutant IDH1 vaccine in newly diagnosed glioma. The table came from immunoSEQ multiplex PCR; TCRdb's copy has only in-frame clones and leaves some out. The data show around 88,000 clones, about 82% seen once. Sample: PBMCs, taken from a glioma patient treated with radiotherapy, temozolomide or both. The receptors derive from a man aged 35 to 55 with glioma. The CDR3 runs from the conserved cysteine through the conserved F or W. Fields, in order: V gene, J gene, clone size, D gene, CDR3 length, CDR3 protein, CDR3 DNA. A D gene is named only where the DNA matches it firmly. Size is omitted from some rows. Given values are once, few, many or a class for expanded clones.

TRBV5-1,TRBJ2-1,NA,NA,13,CASSPRVSNEQFF,TGCGCCAGCAGCCCCCGGGTCTCCAATGAGCAGTTCTTC
TRBV7-2,TRBJ2-2,NA,NA,13,CALRGSRAGELFF,TGTGCCCTCCGCGGGTCACGAGCCGGGGAGCTGTTTTTT
TRBV23-1,TRBJ2-2,NA,NA,14,CAGKMGRMTGELFF,TGCGCCGGCAAGATGGGACGGATGACCGGGGAGCTGTTTTTT
TRBV4-3,TRBJ2-3,once,TRBD2,17,CASSIRGTSGFTDTQYF,TGCGCCAGCAGCATTAGGGGGACTAGCGGGTTCACAGATACGCAGTATTTT
TRBV7-2,TRBJ2-5,NA,NA,13,CASSFRLTETQYF,TGTGCCAGCAGCTTCAGACTCACAGAGACCCAGTACTTC
TRBV5-1,TRBJ1-1,NA,NA,14,CASRARQQNTEAFF,TGCGCCAGCAGAGCCCGACAGCAGAACACTGAAGCTTTCTTT
TRBV30,TRBJ2-7,NA,NA,15,CAWSPGGLRSYEQYF,TGTGCCTGGAGCCCCGGGGGGCTAAGGTCCTACGAGCAGTACTTC
TRBV9,TRBJ2-7,NA,NA,13,CASSVTASYEQYF,TGTGCCAGCAGCGTAACAGCCTCCTACGAGCAGTACTTC
TRBV7-2,TRBJ2-7,NA,NA,13,CASSVGPSYEQYF,TGTGCCAGCAGCGTCGGGCCTTCCTACGAGCAGTACTTC
TRBV12-5,TRBJ1-1,NA,NA,14,CASGLAWTVTEAFF,TGTGCTAGTGGTTTGGCCTGGACAGTTACTGAAGCTTTCTTT
TRBV4-2,TRBJ2-5,NA,TRBD1,16,CASSQSPGQGAETQYF,TGTGCCAGCAGCCAGTCCCCGGGACAGGGGGCCGAGACCCAGTACTTC
TRBV27,TRBJ1-2,once,NA,14,CASSSAGGRRGYTF,TGTGCCAGCAGTTCCGCCGGGGGGCGGCGCGGCTACACCTTC
TRBV10-1,TRBJ2-7,NA,TRBD1,14,CASQETGGGNEQYF,TGCGCCAGCCAAGAAACAGGGGGTGGTAACGAGCAGTACTTC
TRBV19,TRBJ1-1,NA,NA,13,CASSLTTNTEAFF,TGTGCCAGTAGTCTTACAACTAACACTGAAGCTTTCTTT
TRBV18,TRBJ2-7,NA,TRBD1,15,CASSPLRQGRHEQYF,TGTGCCAGCTCACCACTCCGACAGGGTCGGCACGAGCAGTACTTC
TRBV18,TRBJ2-7,once,NA,12,CASSPSTSEQYF,TGTGCCAGCTCACCTTCGACTAGCGAGCAGTACTTC
TRBV11-3,TRBJ2-3,NA,NA,12,CASSFYTDTQYF,TGTGCCAGCAGCTTTTACACAGATACGCAGTATTTT
TRBV25-1,TRBJ1-3,NA,NA,13,CASSVPAGNTIYF,TGTGCCAGCAGTGTTCCAGCAGGAAACACCATATATTTT
TRBV7-2,TRBJ1-5,once,TRBD1,14,CASSLGTGVQPQHF,TGTGCCAGCAGCCTCGGGACAGGGGTTCAGCCCCAGCATTTT
TRBV5-4,TRBJ2-7,NA,TRBD2,15,CASSSVREGAYEQYF,TGTGCCAGCAGCTCAGTCAGGGAGGGCGCCTACGAGCAGTACTTC
TRBV28,TRBJ2-2,NA,TRBD1,18,CASSATGVGVGAAGELFF,TGTGCCAGCAGTGCGACAGGGGTCGGGGTTGGGGCCGCCGGGGAGCTGTTTTTT
TRBV5-5,TRBJ2-6,NA,NA,16,CASSLTGLSGANVLTF,TGTGCCAGCAGCTTAACAGGCCTCTCTGGGGCCAACGTCCTGACTTTC
TRBV7-2,TRBJ2-2,NA,NA,13,CASSLFNTGELFF,TGTGCCAGCAGCTTATTTAACACCGGGGAGCTGTTTTTT
TRBV10-1,TRBJ2-5,NA,TRBD2,14,CASSGGLAGATQYF,TGCGCCAGCAGTGGGGGACTAGCGGGGGCGACCCAGTACTTC
TRBV5-4,TRBJ1-4,NA,NA,15,CASSPDDATNEKLFF,TGTGCCAGCAGCCCGGACGATGCAACTAATGAAAAACTGTTTTTT
TRBV4-3,TRBJ2-7,NA,NA,15,CASSRSLGAREEQYF,TGCGCCAGCAGCCGGTCCTTAGGGGCCCGGGAAGAGCAGTACTTC
TRBV30,TRBJ2-3,NA,NA,13,CAWSVFSTDTQYF,TGTGCCTGGAGTGTATTCAGCACAGATACGCAGTATTTT
TRBV5-1,TRBJ2-7,NA,TRBD1,15,CASRPGTADIYEQYF,TGCGCCAGCAGGCCTGGGACAGCGGACATCTACGAGCAGTACTTC
TRBV11-2,TRBJ2-7,NA,TRBD2,14,CASSPGTSSYEQYF,TGTGCCAGCAGCCCTGGGACTAGCTCCTACGAGCAGTACTTC
TRBV27,TRBJ2-7,NA,NA,11,CASRDAYEQYF,TGTGCCAGCAGGGACGCCTACGAGCAGTACTTC
TRBV5-5,TRBJ2-3,NA,TRBD1,17,CASSLTWDRWGTDTQYF,TGTGCCAGCAGCTTGACGTGGGACAGGTGGGGCACAGATACGCAGTATTTT
TRBV10-1,TRBJ2-7,NA,NA,11,CASSDIGEQYF,TGCGCCAGCAGTGATATTGGCGAGCAGTACTTC
TRBV25-1,TRBJ1-6,few,NA,12,CASSESGSPLHF,TGTGCCAGCAGTGAATCGGGTTCACCCCTCCACTTT
TRBV15,TRBJ2-5,once,TRBD1,16,CATSSEGQGYQETQYF,TGTGCCACCAGCAGTGAAGGACAGGGGTACCAAGAGACCCAGTACTTC
TRBV19,TRBJ1-3,NA,NA,16,CASSMLPQGTGNTIYF,TGTGCCAGTAGTATGCTGCCTCAGGGAACTGGAAACACCATATATTTT
TRBV28,TRBJ2-7,NA,TRBD1,15,CASSLAGQGSYEQYF,TGTGCCAGCAGTCTCGCCGGACAGGGGTCCTACGAGCAGTACTTC
TRBV2,TRBJ2-1,NA,TRBD1,16,CASSEQGALPNNEQFF,TGTGCCAGCAGCGAACAGGGGGCCCTACCTAACAATGAGCAGTTCTTC
TRBV2,TRBJ1-4,NA,TRBD1,14,CASRGTGEDEKLFF,TGTGCCAGCAGAGGGACAGGGGAAGATGAAAAACTGTTTTTT
TRBV5-1,TRBJ1-4,NA,TRBD1,15,CASSVQGATNEKLFF,TGCGCCAGCAGCGTTCAGGGGGCAACTAATGAAAAACTGTTTTTT
TRBV11-2,TRBJ2-6,NA,NA,17,CASSLHSQGIGANVLTF,TGTGCCAGCAGCTTGCACTCCCAGGGTATTGGGGCCAACGTCCTGACTTTC
TRBV14,TRBJ2-7,NA,NA,14,CASSQMAQSYEQYF,TGTGCCAGCAGCCAAATGGCCCAATCCTACGAGCAGTACTTC